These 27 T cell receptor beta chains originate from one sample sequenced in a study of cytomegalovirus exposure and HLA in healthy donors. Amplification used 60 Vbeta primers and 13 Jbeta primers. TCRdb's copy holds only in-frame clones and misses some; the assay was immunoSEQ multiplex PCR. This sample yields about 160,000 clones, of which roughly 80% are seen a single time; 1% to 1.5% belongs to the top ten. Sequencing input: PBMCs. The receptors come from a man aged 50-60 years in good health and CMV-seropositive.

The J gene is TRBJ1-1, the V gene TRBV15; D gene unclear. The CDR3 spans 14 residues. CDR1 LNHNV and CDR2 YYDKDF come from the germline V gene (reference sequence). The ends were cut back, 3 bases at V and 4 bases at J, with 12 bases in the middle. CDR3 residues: CATSSLGGVTEAFF. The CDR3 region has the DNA TGTGCCACCAGCAGTTTGGGAGGAGTCACTGAAGCTTTCTTT.

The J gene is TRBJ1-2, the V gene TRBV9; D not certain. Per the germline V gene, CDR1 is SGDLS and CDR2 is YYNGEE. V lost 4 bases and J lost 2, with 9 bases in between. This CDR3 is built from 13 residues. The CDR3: CASSPGRNYGYTF. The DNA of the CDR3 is TGTGCCAGCAGCCCCGGGAGGAACTATGGCTACACCTTC.

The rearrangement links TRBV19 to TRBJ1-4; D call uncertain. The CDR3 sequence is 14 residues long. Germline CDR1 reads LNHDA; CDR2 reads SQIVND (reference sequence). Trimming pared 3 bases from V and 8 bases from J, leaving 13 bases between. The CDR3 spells CASSIRLEGEKLFF. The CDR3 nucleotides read TGTGCCAGTAGTATTAGACTCGAGGGAGAAAAACTGTTTTTT.

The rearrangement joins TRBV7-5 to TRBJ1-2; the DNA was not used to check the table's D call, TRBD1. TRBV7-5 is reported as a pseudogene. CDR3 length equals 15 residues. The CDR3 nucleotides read TGTGCCAGAAGCTTAGAGAGCAGGGTGGACTATGGCTACACCTTC. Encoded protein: CARSLESRVDYGYTF.

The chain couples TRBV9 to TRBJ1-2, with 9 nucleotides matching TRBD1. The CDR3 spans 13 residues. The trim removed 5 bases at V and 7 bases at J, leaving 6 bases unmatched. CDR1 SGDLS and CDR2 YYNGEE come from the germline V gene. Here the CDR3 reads CASRSDRGGGYTF. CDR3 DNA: TGTGCCAGCAGATCGGACAGGGGCGGTGGCTACACCTTC.

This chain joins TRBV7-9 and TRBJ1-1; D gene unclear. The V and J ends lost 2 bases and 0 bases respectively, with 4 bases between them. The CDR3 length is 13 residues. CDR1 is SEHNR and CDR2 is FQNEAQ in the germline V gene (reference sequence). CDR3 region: CASSLTLNTEAFF. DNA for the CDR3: TGTGCCAGCAGCTTAACTCTGAACACTGAAGCTTTCTTT.

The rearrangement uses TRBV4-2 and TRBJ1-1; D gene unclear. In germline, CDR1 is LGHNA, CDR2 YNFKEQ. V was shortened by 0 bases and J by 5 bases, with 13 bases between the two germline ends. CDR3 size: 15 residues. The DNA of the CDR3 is TGTGCCAGCAGCCAAGAGCGGGCGGAGGGAACTGAAGCTTTCTTT. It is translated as CASSQERAEGTEAFF.

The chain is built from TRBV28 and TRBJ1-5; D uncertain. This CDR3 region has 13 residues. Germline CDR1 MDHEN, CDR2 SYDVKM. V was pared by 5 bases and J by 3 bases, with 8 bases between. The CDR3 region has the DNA TGTGCCAGCAGTCCAAATCCCAATCAGCCCCAGCATTTT. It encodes CASSPNPNQPQHF.

The CDR3 coding sequence is TGCGCCAGCAGCTTCACATTCCAAGAGACCCAGTACTTC. Its translation: CASSFTFQETQYF. This chain joins TRBV5-1 and TRBJ2-5; D not certain. V gave up 2 bases and J gave up 1 base, with 6 bases separating them. Germline V gene sequence: CDR1 SGHRS, CDR2 YFSETQ. The CDR3 consists of 13 residues.

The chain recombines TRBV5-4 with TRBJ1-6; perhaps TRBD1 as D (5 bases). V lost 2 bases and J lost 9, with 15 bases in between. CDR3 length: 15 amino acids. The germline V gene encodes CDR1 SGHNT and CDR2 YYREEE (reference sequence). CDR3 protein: CASSLDRGLGSPLHF. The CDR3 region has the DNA TGTGCCAGCAGCTTAGACCGGGGACTGGGTTCACCCCTCCACTTT.

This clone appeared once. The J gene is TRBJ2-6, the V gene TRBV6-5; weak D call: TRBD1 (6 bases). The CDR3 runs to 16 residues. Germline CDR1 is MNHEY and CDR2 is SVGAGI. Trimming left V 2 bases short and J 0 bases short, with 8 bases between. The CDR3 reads CASSYRDTSGANVLTF. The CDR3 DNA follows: TGTGCCAGCAGTTACCGGGACACCTCTGGGGCCAACGTCCTGACTTTC.

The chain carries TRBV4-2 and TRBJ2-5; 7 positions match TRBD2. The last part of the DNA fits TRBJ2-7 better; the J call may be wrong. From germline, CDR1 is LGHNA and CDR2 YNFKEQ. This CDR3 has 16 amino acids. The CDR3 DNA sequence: TGTGCCAGCAGCCAAGATCTTGCGACTAGCTTCCGCGAGCAGTACTTC. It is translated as CASSQDLATSFREQYF.

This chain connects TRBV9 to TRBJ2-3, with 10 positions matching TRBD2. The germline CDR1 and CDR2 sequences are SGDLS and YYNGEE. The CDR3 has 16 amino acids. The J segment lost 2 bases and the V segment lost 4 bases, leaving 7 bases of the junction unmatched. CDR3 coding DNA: TGTGCCAGCAGCCGTAGCGGGGGGCTCTCCACAGATACGCAGTATTTT. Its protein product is CASSRSGGLSTDTQYF.

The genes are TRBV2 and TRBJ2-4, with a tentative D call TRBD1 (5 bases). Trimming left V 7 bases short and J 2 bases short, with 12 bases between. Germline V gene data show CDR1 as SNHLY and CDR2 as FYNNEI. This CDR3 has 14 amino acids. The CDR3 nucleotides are TGTGCCAGCAAGGTACCAGGGTCCAAAAACATTCAGTACTTC. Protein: CASKVPGSKNIQYF.

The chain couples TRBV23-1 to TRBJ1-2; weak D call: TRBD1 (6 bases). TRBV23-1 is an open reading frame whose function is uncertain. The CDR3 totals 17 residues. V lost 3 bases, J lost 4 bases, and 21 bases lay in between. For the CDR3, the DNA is TGCGCCAGCAGTCACCCCCCAAGGGGGGGCTCCGGCTATGGCTACACCTTC. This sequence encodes CASSHPPRGGSGYGYTF.

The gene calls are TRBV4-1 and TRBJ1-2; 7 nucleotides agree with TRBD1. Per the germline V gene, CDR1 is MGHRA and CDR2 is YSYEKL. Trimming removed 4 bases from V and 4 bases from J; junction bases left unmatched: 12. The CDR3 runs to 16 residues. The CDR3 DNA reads TGCGCCAGCAGCCGGGTCGGGACAGCCAAAACCTATGGCTACACCTTC. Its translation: CASSRVGTAKTYGYTF.

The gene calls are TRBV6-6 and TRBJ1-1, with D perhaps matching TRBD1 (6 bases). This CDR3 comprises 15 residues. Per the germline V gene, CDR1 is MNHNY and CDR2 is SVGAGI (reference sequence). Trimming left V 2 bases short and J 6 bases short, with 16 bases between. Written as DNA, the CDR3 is TGTGCCAGCAGTTACGGAACCAGGGGTTTCGCTGAAGCTTTCTTT. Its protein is CASSYGTRGFAEAFF.

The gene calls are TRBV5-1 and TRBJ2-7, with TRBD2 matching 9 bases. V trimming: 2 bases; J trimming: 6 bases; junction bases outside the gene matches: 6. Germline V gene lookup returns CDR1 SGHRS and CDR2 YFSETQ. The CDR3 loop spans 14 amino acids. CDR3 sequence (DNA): TGCGCCAGCAGCTTTTCAGCGGGGGGCTCCGAGCAGTACTTC. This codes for CASSFSAGGSEQYF.

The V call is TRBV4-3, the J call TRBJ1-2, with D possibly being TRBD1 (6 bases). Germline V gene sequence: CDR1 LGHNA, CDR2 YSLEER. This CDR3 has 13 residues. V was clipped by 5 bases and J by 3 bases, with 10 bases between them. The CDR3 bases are TGCGCCAGCAGCACGAGGACAGACTATGGCTACACCTTC. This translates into CASSTRTDYGYTF.

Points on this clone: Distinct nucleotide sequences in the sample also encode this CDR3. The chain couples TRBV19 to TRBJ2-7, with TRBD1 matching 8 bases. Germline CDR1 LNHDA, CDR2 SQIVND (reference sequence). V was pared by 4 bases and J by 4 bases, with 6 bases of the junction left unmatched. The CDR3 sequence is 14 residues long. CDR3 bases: TGTGCCAGTAGTACTGGACAGGGATCGTACGAGCAGTACTTC. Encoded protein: CASSTGQGSYEQYF.

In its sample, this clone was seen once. CDR3 loop: CASGGLTVSYGYTF. The CDR3 DNA sequence: TGTGCCAGCGGGGGGTTGACAGTATCGTATGGCTACACCTTC. This sequence joins TRBV7-9 and TRBJ1-2; D is perhaps TRBD1 (5 bases). In germline, CDR1 is SEHNR, CDR2 FQNEAQ (reference sequence). The CDR3 runs 14 residues. V dropped 8 bases and J dropped 5 bases, with 18 bases sitting between them.

The CDR3 DNA reads TGTGCCACCAGCAGTTCCTCAGATGGCTACACCTTC. Translated: CATSSSSDGYTF. The chain is built from TRBV15 and TRBJ1-2; D unclear. This CDR3 has 12 amino acids. With 3 bases removed from V and 6 bases from J, the gap between germline ends came to 8 bases. CDR1 and CDR2 from the germline V gene are LNHNV and YYDKDF (reference sequence).

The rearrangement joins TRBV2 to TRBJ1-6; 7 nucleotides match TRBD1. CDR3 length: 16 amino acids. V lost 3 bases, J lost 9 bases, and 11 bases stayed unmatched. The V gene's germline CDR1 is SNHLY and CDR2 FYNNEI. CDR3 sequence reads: CASSELEGAGISPLHF. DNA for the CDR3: TGTGCCAGCAGTGAGCTGGAGGGGGCCGGGATTTCACCCCTCCACTTT.

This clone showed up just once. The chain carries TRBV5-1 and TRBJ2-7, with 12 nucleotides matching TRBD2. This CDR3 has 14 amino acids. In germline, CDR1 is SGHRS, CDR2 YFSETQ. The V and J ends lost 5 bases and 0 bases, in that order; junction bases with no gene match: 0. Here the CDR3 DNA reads TGCGCCAGCAGGACTAGCGGGAGCTCCTACGAGCAGTACTTC. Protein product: CASRTSGSSYEQYF.

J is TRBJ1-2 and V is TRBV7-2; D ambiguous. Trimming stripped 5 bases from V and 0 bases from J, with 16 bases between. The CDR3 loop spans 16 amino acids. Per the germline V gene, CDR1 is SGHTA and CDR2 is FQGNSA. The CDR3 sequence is CASSVQPGSPNYGYTF. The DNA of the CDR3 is TGTGCCAGCAGCGTCCAGCCGGGGTCCCCTAACTATGGCTACACCTTC. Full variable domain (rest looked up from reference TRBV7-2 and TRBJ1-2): GAGVSQSPSNKVTEKGKDVELRCDPISGHTALYWYRQSLGQGLEFLIYFQGNSAPDKSGLPSDRFSAERTGGSVSTLTIQRTQQEDSAVYLCASSVQPGSPNYGYTFGSGTRLTVV.

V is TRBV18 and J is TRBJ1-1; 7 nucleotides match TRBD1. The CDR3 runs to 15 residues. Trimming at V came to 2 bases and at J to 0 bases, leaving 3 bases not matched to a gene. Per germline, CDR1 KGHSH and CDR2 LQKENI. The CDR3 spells CASSPMTGLNTEAFF. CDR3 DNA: TGTGCCAGCTCACCAATGACAGGGTTGAACACTGAAGCTTTCTTT.

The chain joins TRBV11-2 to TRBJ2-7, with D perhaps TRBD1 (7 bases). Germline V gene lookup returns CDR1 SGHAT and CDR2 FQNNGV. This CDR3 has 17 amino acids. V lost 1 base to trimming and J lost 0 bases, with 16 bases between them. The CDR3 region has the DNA TGTGCCAGCAGCTTAGTGGGTTCAGGGGGGAGCTCCTACGAGCAGTACTTC. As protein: CASSLVGSGGSSYEQYF.